This passage covers 28 T cell receptor beta chains from one sample sequenced in a study of blood T cell repertoires in COVID-19. Clones were read by immunoSEQ multiplex PCR, and TCRdb kept only the in-frame ones, dropping some. The sample consists of approximately 100,000 clones, approximately 84% of them appearing once. Sequenced: peripheral blood. The receptors were gathered from a man aged 55 to 70 with acute or convalescent COVID-19.

The chain uses TRBV11-2 and TRBJ2-1; 7 bases are a match to TRBD2. Per the germline V gene, CDR1 is SGHAT and CDR2 is FQNNGV. This CDR3 spans 16 amino acids. V was pared by 5 bases and J by 5 bases, with 12 bases of the junction left unmatched. The CDR3 nucleotides read TGTGCCAGCAGCCTGCCCCCACTAGCGTTTAACAATGAGCAGTTCTTC. This gives the protein CASSLPPLAFNNEQFF.

V gene TRBV3-1 (or the pseudogene TRBV3-2) combines with J gene TRBJ2-7; TRBD1 matches at 11 bases. The CDR3 extends over 16 amino acids. Trimming at V came to 1 base and at J to 5 bases, leaving 7 bases not matched to a gene. Germline lookup yields CDR1 LGHDT and CDR2 YNNKEL (reference sequence). DNA of the CDR3: TGTGCCAGCAGCCAAGTCCCCGGACAGGGGGCCGACGAGCAGTACTTC. Its protein product is CASSQVPGQGADEQYF.

The chain links TRBV11-3 to TRBJ1-1, with TRBD1 as a possible D gene (5 bases). The CDR3 extends over 14 amino acids. Deletions cut 2 bases from V and 5 bases from J, with 12 bases between. CDR1 and CDR2 (germline): SGHNT, YENEEA. Written as DNA, the CDR3 is TGTGCCAGCAGCTTAAACGGCAGGGTTACTGAAGCTTTCTTT. It yields the protein CASSLNGRVTEAFF.

This rearrangement joins TRBV5-4 to TRBJ1-1; 7 nucleotides line up with TRBD1. CDR1 and CDR2 (germline): SGHNT, YYREEE (reference sequence). The CDR3 runs to 14 residues. The V segment lost 8 bases and the J segment 5 bases; nucleotides outside the gene matches: 12. CDR3 nucleotides: TGTGCCAGTCTGAGGGAAGGGGGCGTGACTGAAGCTTTCTTT. It yields the protein CASLREGGVTEAFF.

The chain is built from TRBV19 and TRBJ1-6; perhaps TRBD1 as D (5 bases). The CDR3 is 13 amino acids. The germline gives CDR1 LNHDA, CDR2 SQIVND (reference sequence). Deletions cut 5 bases from V and 7 bases from J, with 9 bases between. DNA of the CDR3: TGTGCCAGTAGTGCAGGGTCCAATTCACCCCTCCACTTT. Encoded protein: CASSAGSNSPLHF.

The gene calls are TRBV3-1 (or the pseudogene TRBV3-2) and TRBJ1-2; D gene uncertain. Trimming pared 3 bases from V and 2 bases from J, leaving 7 bases between. The CDR3 runs 13 residues. CDR1 is LGHDT and CDR2 is YNNKEL in the germline V gene (reference sequence). CDR3 residues: CASSQQVNYGYTF. CDR3 in DNA: TGTGCCAGCAGCCAGCAGGTAAACTATGGCTACACCTTC.

This clone came up a few times. The chain joins TRBV2 to TRBJ1-3, with 7 bases fitting TRBD1. This CDR3 contains 14 residues. Germline CDR1 is SNHLY and CDR2 is FYNNEI. V was clipped by 6 bases and J by 4 bases; unmatched bases: 6. CDR3: CASRGQRAGNTIYF. The CDR3, as DNA: TGTGCCAGCAGGGGACAGCGGGCCGGAAACACCATATATTTT.

This chain connects TRBV2 to TRBJ2-7; 7 bases align to TRBD1. After removal of 7 bases from V and 0 bases from J, the junction contained 9 bases not matched to a gene. The CDR3 loop spans 15 amino acids. Per germline, CDR1 SNHLY and CDR2 FYNNEI. The CDR3 nucleotides are TGTGCCAGCATTCAACCGGGACAGAACTCCTACGAGCAGTACTTC. Translation gives CASIQPGQNSYEQYF. Full variable domain (rest looked up from reference TRBV2 and TRBJ2-7): EPEVTQTPSHQVTQMGQEVILRCVPISNHLYFYWYRQILGQKVEFLVSFYNNEISEKSEIFDDQFSVERPDGSNFTLKIRSTKLEDSAMYFCASIQPGQNSYEQYFGPGTRLTVT.

This clone was observed once. This CDR3 is CASSRTMDRGLLDTQYF. The CDR3 region has the DNA TGTGCCAGCAGCCGAACAATGGACAGGGGGCTATTGGATACGCAGTATTTT. This chain connects TRBV7-9 to TRBJ2-3; 11 bases are shared with TRBD1. With V trimmed by 5 bases and J by 6 bases, 13 bases remained unmatched. Looked up from germline, CDR1 is SEHNR and CDR2 is FQNEAQ (reference sequence). CDR3 length: 17 amino acids.

The chain uses TRBV5-6 and TRBJ2-7; 12 nucleotides match TRBD1. Losses at the gene ends were 0 bases for V and 7 bases for J; bases not matched to a gene: 5. This CDR3 is built from 15 residues. Per the germline V gene, CDR1 is SGHDT and CDR2 is YYEEEE. CDR3 loop: CASSLEGTGGVEQYF. CDR3 bases: TGTGCCAGCAGCTTGGAGGGGACAGGGGGCGTAGAGCAGTACTTC.

The V call is TRBV7-2, the J call TRBJ1-5, with 7 bases lining up with TRBD1. This CDR3 has 14 residues. CDR1 and CDR2 (germline): SGHTA, FQGNSA. The trim removed 5 bases at V and 3 bases at J, leaving 4 bases unmatched. Written as DNA, the CDR3 is TGTGCCAGCAGCGTACAGGGGTACAATCAGCCCCAGCATTTT. This translates into CASSVQGYNQPQHF.

The V and J genes are TRBV15 and TRBJ1-1; D is possibly TRBD1 (5 bases). The ends were cut back, 8 bases at V and 6 bases at J, with 13 bases in the middle. The CDR3 loop spans 12 amino acids. Germline values: CDR1 LNHNV, CDR2 YYDKDF (reference sequence). The CDR3 loop reads CATVAGKSEAFF. The CDR3 bases are TGTGCCACCGTGGCAGGGAAGTCTGAAGCTTTCTTT.

The rearrangement uses TRBV18 and TRBJ1-1, with unresolved D. Per the germline V gene, CDR1 is KGHSH and CDR2 is LQKENI. The CDR3 extends over 16 amino acids. Between the trimmed V and J ends, which lost 4 bases and 1 base, there was a span of 16 bases. The CDR3 region has the DNA TGTGCCAGCTCACAAAACGCTCGTACAGCGAACACTGAAGCTTTCTTT. Translating gives CASSQNARTANTEAFF.

The chain carries TRBV5-6 and TRBJ2-7; TRBD2 agrees at 12 bases. This CDR3 comprises 18 residues. The V gene's germline CDR1 is SGHDT and CDR2 YYEEEE. V lost 4 bases and J lost 5; bases outside the gene matches: 16. In DNA form, the CDR3 reads TGTGCCAGCAGCGTCAGGACTAGCGGGATCAAGCCGGGCAACGAGCAGTACTTC. Its translation: CASSVRTSGIKPGNEQYF.

The chain employs TRBV16 and TRBJ2-7; 7 positions agree with TRBD2. V gave up 4 bases and J gave up 4 bases; unmatched junction bases: 10. CDR1 is KGHSY, CDR2 FQNENV, per germline. This CDR3 spans 15 amino acids. For the CDR3, the DNA is TGTGCCAGCAGCCGTCCGGGACTATCCCTATACGAGCAGTACTTC. Translation: CASSRPGLSLYEQYF.

The rearrangement uses TRBV27 and TRBJ2-3; 8 nucleotides agree with TRBD1. This CDR3 spans 19 amino acids. Germline CDR1 reads MNHEY; CDR2 reads SMNVEV (reference sequence). Trimming removed 3 bases from V and 1 base from J; junction bases left unmatched: 15. The CDR3 nucleotides are TGTGCCAGCAGTTTTGGCAGGGGGCGCAAGCGGAATCGCACAGATACGCAGTATTTT. Protein: CASSFGRGRKRNRTDTQYF.

The chain couples TRBV2 to TRBJ2-7; possibly TRBD2 for D (5 bases). This CDR3 is 13 amino acids long. V shed 6 bases and J shed 4 bases, with 13 bases lying between them. The germline gives CDR1 SNHLY, CDR2 FYNNEI. The CDR3 is CASRGDWGYEQYF. The CDR3 coding sequence is TGTGCCAGCAGGGGAGATTGGGGTTACGAGCAGTACTTC.

In DNA, the CDR3 is TGTGCCAGCAGCGTGACCGTTAGCGGGAAGAACACCGGGGAGCTGTTTTTT. It translates to CASSVTVSGKNTGELFF. The rearrangement uses TRBV9 and TRBJ2-2, with 8 bases that match TRBD2. This CDR3 has 17 residues. Trimming cost V 2 bases and J 1 base; bases outside gene matches: 7. Germline CDR1 reads SGDLS; CDR2 reads YYNGEE.

The rearrangement links TRBV27 to TRBJ2-7; D might be TRBD1 (6 bases). The ends were cut back, 0 bases at V and 0 bases at J, with 12 bases in the middle. The CDR3 totals 16 residues. The germline gives CDR1 MNHEY, CDR2 SMNVEV (reference sequence). Here the CDR3 DNA reads TGTGCCAGCAGTTTATCCGTCAGGGGCCGCTCCTACGAGCAGTACTTC. It encodes CASSLSVRGRSYEQYF.

The rearrangement joins TRBV7-9 to TRBJ2-1; 9 nucleotides match TRBD2. The CDR3 consists of 17 residues. CDR1 is SEHNR and CDR2 is FQNEAQ in the germline V gene (reference sequence). Losses at the gene ends were 1 base for V and 0 bases for J; bases not matched to a gene: 4. The CDR3: CASSLGLAESSYNEQFF. The CDR3, as DNA: TGTGCCAGCAGCTTAGGACTAGCGGAGAGCTCCTACAATGAGCAGTTCTTC.

The rearrangement links TRBV13 to TRBJ2-1; a possible D gene is TRBD2 (5 bases). This CDR3 has 12 amino acids. V shed 2 bases and J shed 10 bases, with 9 bases lying between them. Looked up from germline, CDR1 is PRHDT and CDR2 is FYEKMQ (reference sequence). The chain's CDR3 is CASSLSPGEQFF. The CDR3 DNA is TGTGCCAGCAGCTTAAGCCCGGGGGAGCAGTTCTTC.

This clone is a singleton in its sample. The chain has TRBV28 and TRBJ1-5, with 10 bases fitting TRBD1. Germline CDR1 reads MDHEN; CDR2 reads SYDVKM. The CDR3 is 15 residues long. The V segment lost 2 bases and the J segment 7 bases; nucleotides outside the gene matches: 5. The CDR3 loop is CASSLPGQGTQPQHF. The DNA of the CDR3 is TGTGCCAGCAGTTTACCGGGACAGGGGACCCAGCCCCAGCATTTT.

The chain recombines TRBV14 with TRBJ2-1; TRBD2 aligns across 12 bases. The germline V gene has CDR1 SGHDN and CDR2 FVKESK. CDR3 length: 15 amino acids. With V trimmed by 1 base and J by 6 bases, 1 base remained unmatched. The CDR3 DNA reads as TGTGCCAGCAGCCAAGGGACTAGCGGGATCAATGAGCAGTTCTTC. Protein product: CASSQGTSGINEQFF. The variable domain in full, with the rest retrieved from reference TRBV14 and TRBJ2-1, is EAGVTQFPSHSVIEKGQTVTLRCDPISGHDNLYWYRRVMGKEIKFLLHFVKESKQDESGMPNNRFLAERTGGTYSTLKVQPAELEDSGVYFCASSQGTSGINEQFFGPGTRLTVL.

The rearrangement joins TRBV4-3 to TRBJ2-5; 11 positions match TRBD1. V was clipped by 4 bases and J by 5 bases; unmatched bases: 9. Germline values: CDR1 LGHNA, CDR2 YSLEER. This CDR3 comprises 16 residues. DNA of the CDR3: TGCGCCAGCAGCCTCGGGACAGGGGGTACTTCTGAGACCCAGTACTTC. Translation gives CASSLGTGGTSETQYF.

This clone appeared a single time. This chain joins TRBV7-2 and TRBJ2-7; D is possibly TRBD1 (5 bases). Germline-derived CDR1 and CDR2 are SGHTA and FQGNSA. Trimming removed 2 bases from V and 4 bases from J, with 18 bases in between. The CDR3 consists of 16 residues. The CDR3 reads CASSLLARAGSYEQYF. The CDR3 DNA follows: TGTGCCAGCAGCTTACTGGCCAGGGCTGGTTCTTACGAGCAGTACTTC.

The V gene is TRBV19, the J gene TRBJ2-2, with 8 positions matching TRBD2. V shed 9 bases and J 2 bases; nucleotides not matched to a gene: 14. CDR3 length: 17 residues. From germline, CDR1 is LNHDA and CDR2 SQIVND (reference sequence). The DNA for the CDR3 is TGTGCCAGCCGCCGGGGACTAGTTGTTCTAAACACCGGGGAGCTGTTTTTT. This gives the protein CASRRGLVVLNTGELFF.

The rearrangement uses TRBV6-5 and TRBJ1-2, with 7 bases fitting TRBD1. This CDR3 contains 14 residues. Germline-derived CDR1 and CDR2 are MNHEY and SVGAGI. V was clipped by 5 bases and J by 4 bases; unmatched bases: 7. CDR3 bases: TGTGCCAGCAGTCCCGACAGGGTACGCTATGGCTACACCTTC. Translation gives CASSPDRVRYGYTF.

This chain connects TRBV18 to TRBJ1-4, with 9 nucleotides matching TRBD1. The V and J ends lost 1 base and 8 bases, in that order; junction bases with no gene match: 5. This CDR3 contains 15 residues. Germline lookup yields CDR1 KGHSH and CDR2 LQKENI. This CDR3 is CASSPQTGGEEKLFF. The CDR3 DNA follows: TGTGCCAGCTCACCACAGACAGGGGGGGAAGAAAAACTGTTTTTT. Based on the CDR3 plus reference TRBV18 and TRBJ1-4, the full variable domain is NAGVMQNPRHLVRRRGQEARLRCSPMKGHSHVYWYRQLPEEGLKFMVYLQKENIIDESGMPKERFSAEFPKEGPSILRIQQVVRGDSAAYFCASSPQTGGEEKLFFGSGTQLSVL.